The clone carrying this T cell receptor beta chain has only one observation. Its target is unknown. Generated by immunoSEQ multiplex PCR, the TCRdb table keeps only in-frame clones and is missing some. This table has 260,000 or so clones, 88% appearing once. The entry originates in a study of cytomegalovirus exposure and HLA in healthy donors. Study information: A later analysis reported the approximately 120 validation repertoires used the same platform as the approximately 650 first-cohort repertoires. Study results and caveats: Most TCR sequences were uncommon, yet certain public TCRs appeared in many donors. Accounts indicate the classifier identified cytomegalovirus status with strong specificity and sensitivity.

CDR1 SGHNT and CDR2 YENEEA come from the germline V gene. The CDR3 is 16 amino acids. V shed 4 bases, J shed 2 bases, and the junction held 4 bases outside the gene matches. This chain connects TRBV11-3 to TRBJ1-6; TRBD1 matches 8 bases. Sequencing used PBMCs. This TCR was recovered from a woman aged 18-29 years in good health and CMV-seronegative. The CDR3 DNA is TGTGCCAGCAGCTCTCGACAGGGGCCCTATAATTCACCCCTCCACTTT. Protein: CASSSRQGPYNSPLHF.